This T cell receptor beta chain was obtained from a study of blood T cell repertoires in COVID-19. For the study at large: Material from acute and convalescent COVID-19 was sourced from the United States, Italy and Spain.

The CDR3 length is 15 residues. The ends lost 1 base at V and 7 bases at J; junction bases unmatched: 6. CDR1 is MDHEN and CDR2 is SYDVKM in the germline V gene. Assay: immunoSEQ multiplex PCR; the TCRdb copy retains only in-frame clones and omits some. The sample consists of 200,000 or so clones, around 80% of them appearing once. The V call is TRBV28, the J call TRBJ2-1, with TRBD2 identical over 8 bases. Sequencing was done on a sample of peripheral blood. This sequence was found in a human donor in a cohort sampled during active COVID-19. The CDR3 reads CASSLSSGRVNEQFF. CDR3 nucleotide sequence: TGTGCCAGCAGTTTATCAAGCGGGAGAGTAAATGAGCAGTTCTTC. Full variable domain (missing parts from reference TRBV28 and TRBJ2-1): DVKVTQSSRYLVKRTGEKVFLECVQDMDHENMFWYRQDPGLGLRLIYFSYDVKMKEKGDIPEGYSVSREKKERFSLILESASTNQTSMYLCASSLSSGRVNEQFFGPGTRLTVL.